This T cell receptor beta chain is from a study of shared clonotypes between healthy human individuals. Turning to the study itself: Each donor had three CD4 naive, three CD4 memory, two CD8 naive and one CD8 memory plate.

The length of the CDR3 is 16 residues. V lost 3 bases, J lost 6 bases, and 5 bases stayed unmatched. The germline V gene has CDR1 SGDLS and CDR2 YYNGEE. The table lists this clone with a few counts. No antigen is known for it. Findings and limits, study-wide: Enrolling few donors narrowed the genetic and exposure-history diversity that was represented.

Naive CD8 cells were CD45RO-negative, positively selected for CCR7, excluding terminally differentiated effector memory CD45RA+ cells. This table comes from immunoSEQ multiplex PCR, and its TCRdb copy is limited to in-frame clones, with some not included. The sample holds over 2 million clones, roughly 95% seen once. J is TRBJ2-2 and V is TRBV9; 13 bases map to TRBD2. The sample consisted of naive CD8+ T cells sorted from blood. The sequence came from a man between 18 and 35 years old in good health. The CDR3 DNA follows: TGTGCCAGCAGCGAGGGACTAGCGGGATTCGCCGGGGAGCTGTTTTTT. This codes for CASSEGLAGFAGELFF. The variable domain in full, with the rest retrieved from reference TRBV9 and TRBJ2-2, is DSGVTQTPKHLITATGQRVTLRCSPRSGDLSVYWYQQSLDQGLQFLIQYYNGEERAKGNILERFSAQQFPDLHSELNLSSLELGDSALYFCASSEGLAGFAGELFFGEGSRLTVL.